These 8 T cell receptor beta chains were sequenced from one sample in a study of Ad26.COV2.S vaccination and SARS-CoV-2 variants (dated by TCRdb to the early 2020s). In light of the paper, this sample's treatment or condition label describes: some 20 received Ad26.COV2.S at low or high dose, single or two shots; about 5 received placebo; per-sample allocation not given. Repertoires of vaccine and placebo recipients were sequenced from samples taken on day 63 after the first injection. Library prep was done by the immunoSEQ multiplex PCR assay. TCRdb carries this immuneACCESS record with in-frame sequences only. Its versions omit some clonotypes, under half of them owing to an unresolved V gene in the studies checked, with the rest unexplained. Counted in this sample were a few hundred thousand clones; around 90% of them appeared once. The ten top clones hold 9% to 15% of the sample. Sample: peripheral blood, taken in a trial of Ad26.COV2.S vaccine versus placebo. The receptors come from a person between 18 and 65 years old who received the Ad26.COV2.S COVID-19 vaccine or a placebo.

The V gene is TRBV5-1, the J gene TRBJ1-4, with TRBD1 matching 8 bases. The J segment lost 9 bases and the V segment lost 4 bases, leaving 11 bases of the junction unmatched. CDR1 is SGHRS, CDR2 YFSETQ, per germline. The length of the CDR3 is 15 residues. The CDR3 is CASSNRTGSLQKLFF. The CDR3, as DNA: TGCGCCAGCAGCAACCGGACAGGGTCTCTTCAAAAACTGTTTTTT.

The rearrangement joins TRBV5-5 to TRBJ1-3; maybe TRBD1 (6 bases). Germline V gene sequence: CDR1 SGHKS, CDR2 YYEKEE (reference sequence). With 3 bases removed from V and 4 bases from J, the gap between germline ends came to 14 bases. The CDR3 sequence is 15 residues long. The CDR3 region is CASSSTQGWGNTIYF. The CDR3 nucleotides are TGTGCCAGCAGCTCCACACAGGGTTGGGGAAACACCATATATTTT.

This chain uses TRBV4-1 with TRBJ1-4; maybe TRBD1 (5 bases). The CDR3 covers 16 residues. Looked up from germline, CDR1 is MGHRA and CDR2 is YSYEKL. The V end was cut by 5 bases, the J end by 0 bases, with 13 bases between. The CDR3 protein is CASSSIQGATNEKLFF. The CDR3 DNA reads TGCGCCAGCAGCTCTATCCAGGGCGCAACTAATGAAAAACTGTTTTTT.

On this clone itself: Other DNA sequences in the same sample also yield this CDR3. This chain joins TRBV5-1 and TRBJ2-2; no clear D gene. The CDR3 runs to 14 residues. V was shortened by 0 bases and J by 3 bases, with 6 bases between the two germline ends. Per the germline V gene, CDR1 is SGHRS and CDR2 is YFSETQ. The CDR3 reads CASSLGLDTGELFF. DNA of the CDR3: TGCGCCAGCAGCTTGGGGCTCGACACCGGGGAGCTGTTTTTT.

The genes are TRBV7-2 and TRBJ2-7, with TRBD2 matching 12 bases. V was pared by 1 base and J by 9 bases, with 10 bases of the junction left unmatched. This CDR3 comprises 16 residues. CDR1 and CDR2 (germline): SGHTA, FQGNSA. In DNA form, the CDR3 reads TGTGCCAGCAGCTTAGAGCCCCTAGCGGGAGGGCCAGGGCAGTACTTC. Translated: CASSLEPLAGGPGQYF.

The CDR3 DNA sequence: TGTGCCAGCAGCGGATCTAACTATGGCTACACCTTC. Amino acids: CASSGSNYGYTF. The rearrangement joins TRBV7-9 to TRBJ1-2; D ambiguous. Trimming shortened V by 5 bases and J by 0 bases, and 4 bases separated the two germline ends. The CDR3 spans 12 residues. Per germline, CDR1 SEHNR and CDR2 FQNEAQ (reference sequence).

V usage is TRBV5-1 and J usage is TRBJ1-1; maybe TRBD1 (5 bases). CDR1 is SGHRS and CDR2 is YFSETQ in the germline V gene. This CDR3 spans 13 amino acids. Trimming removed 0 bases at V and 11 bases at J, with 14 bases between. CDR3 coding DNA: TGCGCCAGCAGCTTGGACCAGGGATTGTATGCTTTCTTT. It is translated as CASSLDQGLYAFF.

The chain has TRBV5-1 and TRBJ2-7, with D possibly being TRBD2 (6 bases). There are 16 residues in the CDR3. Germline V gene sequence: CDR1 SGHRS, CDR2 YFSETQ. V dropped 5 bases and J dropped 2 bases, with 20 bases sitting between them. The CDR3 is CASSLAPRESTYEQYF. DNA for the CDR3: TGCGCCAGCAGTCTGGCCCCCCGGGAGTCCACCTACGAGCAGTACTTC.